This T cell receptor (beta chain) is from a study of control samples from healthy donors and cancer patients. Sequenced by immunoSEQ multiplex PCR; TCRdb stores in-frame clones only, minus some. The sample consists of 110,000 to 150,000 clones, around nine tenths of them appearing once. Sample: blood. The receptor comes from a woman in her twenties or thirties in good health.

CDR3 region: CASSLSGMSSYNEQFF. CDR3 bases: TGCGCCAGCAGCCTTAGCGGGATGAGCTCCTACAATGAGCAGTTCTTC. The V call is TRBV5-1, the J call TRBJ2-1; 8 bases are a match to TRBD2. The germline gives CDR1 SGHRS, CDR2 YFSETQ. The CDR3 spans 16 residues. The ends lost 4 bases at V and 0 bases at J; junction bases unmatched: 6.